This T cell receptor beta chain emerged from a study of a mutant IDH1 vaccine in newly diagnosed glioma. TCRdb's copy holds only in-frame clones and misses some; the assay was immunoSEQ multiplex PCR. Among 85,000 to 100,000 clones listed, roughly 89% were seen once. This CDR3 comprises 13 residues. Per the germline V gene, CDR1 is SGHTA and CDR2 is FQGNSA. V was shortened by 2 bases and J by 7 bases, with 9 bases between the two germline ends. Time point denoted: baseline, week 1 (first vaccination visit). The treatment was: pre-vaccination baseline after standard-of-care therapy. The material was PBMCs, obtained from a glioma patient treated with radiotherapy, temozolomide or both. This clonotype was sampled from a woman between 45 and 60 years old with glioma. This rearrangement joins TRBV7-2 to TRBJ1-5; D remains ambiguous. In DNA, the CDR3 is TGTGCCAGCAGCTTACAGGCAGGCCAGCCCCAGCATTTT. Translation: CASSLQAGQPQHF.